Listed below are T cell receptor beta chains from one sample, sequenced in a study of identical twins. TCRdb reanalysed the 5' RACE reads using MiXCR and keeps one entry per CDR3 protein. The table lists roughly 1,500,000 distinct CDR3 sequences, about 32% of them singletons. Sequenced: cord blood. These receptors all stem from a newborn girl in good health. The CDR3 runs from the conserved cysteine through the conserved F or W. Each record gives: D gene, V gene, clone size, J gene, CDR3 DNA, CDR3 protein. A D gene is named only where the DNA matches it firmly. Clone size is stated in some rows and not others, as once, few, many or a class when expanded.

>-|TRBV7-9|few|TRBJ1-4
TGTGCCAGCAGCTTGACTGATGGGAATGAAAAACTGTTTTTT
CASSLTDGNEKLFF
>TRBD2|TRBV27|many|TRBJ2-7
TGTGCCAGCAGTTCCGGACTAGCGGGCGAGCAGTACTTC
CASSSGLAGEQYF
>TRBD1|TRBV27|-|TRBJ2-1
TGTGCCAGCAGCCCCAAACAGGGGTTGGACAATGAGCAGTTCTTC
CASSPKQGLDNEQFF
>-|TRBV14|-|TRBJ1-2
TGTGCCAGCAGCCAAGGGTCGGCGGTATATGGCTACACCTTC
CASSQGSAVYGYTF
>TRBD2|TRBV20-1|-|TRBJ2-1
TGCAGTGCACAACGACTAGCGGCTAGCTCCTACAATGAGCAGTTCTTC
CSAQRLAASSYNEQFF
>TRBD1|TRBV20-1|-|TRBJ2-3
TGCAGTGCTAGAGATTATTCCAGGGGGCTTAAGGATACGCAGTATTTT
CSARDYSRGLKDTQYF
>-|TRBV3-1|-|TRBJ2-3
TGTGCCAGCAGTCTGACAGATACCACAGATACGCAGTATTTT
CASSLTDTTDTQYF
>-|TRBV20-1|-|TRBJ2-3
TGCAGTGCTAGCGACACGACGGCAGATACGCAGTATTTT
CSASDTTADTQYF
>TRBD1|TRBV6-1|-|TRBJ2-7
TGTGCCAGCAGTCTCGGGACAGACCCTTTCGGTATCTACAATGAGCAGTACTTC
CASSLGTDPFGIYNEQYF
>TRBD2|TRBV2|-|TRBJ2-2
TGTGCCAGCAGTCTGACTAGCTCGGGCACCGGGGAGCTGTTTTTT
CASSLTSSGTGELFF
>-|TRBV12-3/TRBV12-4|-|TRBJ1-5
TGTGCCAGCAGTTTCCAGGGAACGGTGAGTCAGCCCCAGCATTTT
CASSFQGTVSQPQHF
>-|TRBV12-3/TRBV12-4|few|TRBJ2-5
TGTGCCAGCAGTCCCTCGCGTTCAGGGACCCAGTACTTC
CASSPSRSGTQYF
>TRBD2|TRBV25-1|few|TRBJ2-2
TGTGCCAGCAGCCGTCATAGCGGGAGGGCCCCCGGGGAGCTGTTTTTT
CASSRHSGRAPGELFF
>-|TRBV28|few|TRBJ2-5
TGTGCCAGCAGTACCGAGCCCAGGGCCCCCAGGACCCAGTACTTC
CASSTEPRAPRTQYF
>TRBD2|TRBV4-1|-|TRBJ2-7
TGCGCCAGCAGCCTCTTCGGGACTAGCGGGAGGGAGCCCTACGAGCAGTACTTC
CASSLFGTSGREPYEQYF
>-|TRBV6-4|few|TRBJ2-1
TGTGCCAGCAGTGCGAAGCTCTCCGGGTACAATGAGCAGTTCTTC
CASSAKLSGYNEQFF
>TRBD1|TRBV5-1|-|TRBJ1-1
TGCGCCAGCACAGGGGCAGGGGGCGCTGGGAACACTGAAGCTTTCTTT
CASTGAGGAGNTEAFF
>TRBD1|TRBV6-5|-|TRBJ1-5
TGTGCCAGCAGTTACTCGACAGGGGTAAATCAGCCCCAGCATTTT
CASSYSTGVNQPQHF
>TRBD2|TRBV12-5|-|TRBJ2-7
TGTGCTAGTGGTTTGGTGGTGGGGCGGGAGCCCTCCTACAATGAGCAGTACTTC
CASGLVVGREPSYNEQYF
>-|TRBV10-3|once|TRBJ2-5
TGTGCCATCAGTGAGTCTTTAGGCAGGGCCCAAGAGACCCAGTACTTC
CAISESLGRAQETQYF
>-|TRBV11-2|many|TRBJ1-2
TGTGCCAGCAGCTTTGCCGGGGACACCAACTATGGCTACACCTTC
CASSFAGDTNYGYTF
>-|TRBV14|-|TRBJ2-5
TGTACCAGCAGCCAAAATAGGCGCCTCGGAGAGACCCAGTACTTC
CTSSQNRRLGETQYF
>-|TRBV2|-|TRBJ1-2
TGTGCCAGCAGTGAAGGGCAGGTGGGGAACTATGGCTACACCTTC
CASSEGQVGNYGYTF
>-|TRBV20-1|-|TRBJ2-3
TGCAGTGCTAGAGATATCGTTTCGGAGGGCGCGACAGATACGCAGTATTTT
CSARDIVSEGATDTQYF
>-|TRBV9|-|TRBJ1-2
TGTGCCAGCAGCGTAGCTACAGGGCCCAACTATGGCTACACCTTC
CASSVATGPNYGYTF
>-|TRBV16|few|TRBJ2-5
TGTGCCAGCAGCCAATTTCTTGACAGGAAACAAGAGACCCAGTACTTC
CASSQFLDRKQETQYF
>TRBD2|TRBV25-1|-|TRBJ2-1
TGTGCCAGCACCCCGTCCGGGACTAGGCAAAATGAGCAGTTCTTC
CASTPSGTRQNEQFF
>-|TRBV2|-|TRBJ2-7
TGTGCCAGCGCCTTAGGCGGGACTCCCTACGAGCAGTACTTC
CASALGGTPYEQYF
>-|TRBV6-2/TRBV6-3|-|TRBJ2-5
TGTGCCAGCAGTGGGCTACCCCCTGAGACCCAGTACTTC
CASSGLPPETQYF
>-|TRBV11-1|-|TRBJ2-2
TGTGCCAGCAGCCGACCAGGGGCTAGTGGCACCGGGGAGCTGTTTTTT
CASSRPGASGTGELFF
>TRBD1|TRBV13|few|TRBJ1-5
TGTGCCAGCAGCTTAGGTCCAGGGGGAAACAATCAGCCCCAGCATTTT
CASSLGPGGNNQPQHF
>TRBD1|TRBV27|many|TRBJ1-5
TGTGCCAGCAGTTTGGACAGGTTAGGCAATCAGCCCCAGCATTTT
CASSLDRLGNQPQHF
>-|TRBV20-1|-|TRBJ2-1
TGCAGTGCTAAAAGGTGGGGTGAGCAGTTCTTT
CSAKRWGEQFF
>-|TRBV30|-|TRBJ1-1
TGTGCCTGGAGTGTACTCCGGGGAAGGAGCACTGAAGCTTTCTTT
CAWSVLRGRSTEAFF
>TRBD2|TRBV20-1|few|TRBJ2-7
TGCAGTGCTAGGCCGAGAGCGGGAGTCGACTCCTACGAGCAGTACTTC
CSARPRAGVDSYEQYF
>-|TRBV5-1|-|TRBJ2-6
TGCGCCAGCAGCTTGGAGGGGAATACCAACGTCCTGACTTTC
CASSLEGNTNVLTF
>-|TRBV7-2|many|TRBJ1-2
TGTGCCAGCCGACAAGAGGGCTATGGCTACACCTTC
CASRQEGYGYTF
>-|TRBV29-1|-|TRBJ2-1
TGCAGCGTTGAAGACAGTGGAAATGAGCGGTTCTTC
CSVEDSGNERFF
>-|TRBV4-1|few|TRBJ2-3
TGCGCCAGCAGCCAGCCCGTGGGCACAGATACGCAGTATTTT
CASSQPVGTDTQYF
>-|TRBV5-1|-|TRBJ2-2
TGCGCCAGCAGCTTGCCAGGGGCCGCCACCGGGGAGCTGTTTTTT
CASSLPGAATGELFF
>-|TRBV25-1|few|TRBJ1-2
TGTGCCAGCAGCCAAGACATGCTTACTAACTATGGCTACACCTTC
CASSQDMLTNYGYTF